The clone carrying this T cell receptor beta chain was detected only a few times. Thyroid surgery took place with no prior treatment in any patient. The CDR3 contains 13 residues. Germline loops: CDR1 MNHNS, CDR2 SASEGT. Germline trimming cut 6 bases from V and 4 bases from J; bases unmatched to any gene: 5. This sample is part of a study of metastatic and nonmetastatic thyroid tumors. Across the whole study: Thyroid patients, malignant and benign, had repertoires compared across blood and tumor or nodule tissue.

TCRdb re-clonotyped the PCR reads via MiXCR. This sample has 16,000 or so clones, with about 22% found just once. The TCR sequence derives from a female donor with papillary thyroid cancer or a benign thyroid nodule (not recorded which). Some clones in this sample may be carry-over from other donors' samples. The V call is TRBV6-1, the J call TRBJ1-2; 7 nucleotides match TRBD1. Sequenced material: tumor tissue. The CDR3 protein is CASRGGQFYGYTF. The CDR3 DNA sequence: TGTGCCAGCAGGGGGGGACAGTTCTATGGCTACACCTTC.